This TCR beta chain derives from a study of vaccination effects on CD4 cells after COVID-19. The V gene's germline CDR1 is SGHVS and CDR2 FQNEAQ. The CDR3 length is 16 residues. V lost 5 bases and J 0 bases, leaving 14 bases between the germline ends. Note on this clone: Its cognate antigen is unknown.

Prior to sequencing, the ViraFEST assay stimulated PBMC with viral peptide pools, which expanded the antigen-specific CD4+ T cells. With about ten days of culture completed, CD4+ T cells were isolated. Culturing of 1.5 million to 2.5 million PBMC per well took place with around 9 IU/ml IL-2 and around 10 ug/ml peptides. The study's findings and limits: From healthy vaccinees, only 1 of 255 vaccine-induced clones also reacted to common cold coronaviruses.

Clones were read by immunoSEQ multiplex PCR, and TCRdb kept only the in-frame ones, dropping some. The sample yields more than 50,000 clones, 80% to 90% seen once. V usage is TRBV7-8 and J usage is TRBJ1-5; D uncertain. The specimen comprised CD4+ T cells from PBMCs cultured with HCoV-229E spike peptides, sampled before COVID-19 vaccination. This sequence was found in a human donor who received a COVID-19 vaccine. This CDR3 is CASSPQPSLSNQPQHF. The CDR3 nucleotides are TGTGCCAGCAGCCCTCAACCGAGCCTTAGCAATCAGCCCCAGCATTTT.